The next 3 T cell receptor beta chains were all read from a single sample in a study of T cells in narcolepsy. Sequencing was performed with immunoSEQ multiplex PCR; in TCRdb, only in-frame clones are kept and a portion is missing. The table has approximately 25,000 clones, approximately 80% seen once. What was sequenced was CD45RA- memory CD4+ T cells from PBMCs. The receptor source for this set is a human donor with narcolepsy.

V and J are TRBV6-1 and TRBJ2-3, with TRBD2 matching 7 bases. V lost 5 bases and J lost 6; bases outside the gene matches: 2. From germline, CDR1 is MNHNS and CDR2 SASEGT. The CDR3 loop spans 12 amino acids. The CDR3 coding sequence is TGTGCCAGCAGTTTTAGCGGGGATACGCAGTATTTT. Translated, it gives CASSFSGDTQYF.

This chain connects TRBV19 to TRBJ2-5; 8 bases are shared with TRBD1. TRBJ2-7 explains the end of the DNA better; the J call may be wrong. The CDR3 runs to 15 residues. Germline-derived CDR1 and CDR2 are LNHDA and SQIVND (reference sequence). The CDR3 region has the DNA TGTGCCAGTAGTAGGGAAGACAGGGGACGGGACGAGCAGTACTTC. Translated, it gives CASSREDRGRDEQYF.

V usage is TRBV18 and J usage is TRBJ2-2, with a weak D call TRBD1 (7 bases). V lost 2 bases and J lost 6, with 13 bases in between. Germline V lookup: CDR1 KGHSH, CDR2 LQKENI. This CDR3 is built from 15 residues. CDR3 protein: CASSPRQGGAGELFF. DNA of the CDR3: TGTGCCAGCTCACCAAGACAGGGAGGAGCCGGGGAGCTGTTTTTT.